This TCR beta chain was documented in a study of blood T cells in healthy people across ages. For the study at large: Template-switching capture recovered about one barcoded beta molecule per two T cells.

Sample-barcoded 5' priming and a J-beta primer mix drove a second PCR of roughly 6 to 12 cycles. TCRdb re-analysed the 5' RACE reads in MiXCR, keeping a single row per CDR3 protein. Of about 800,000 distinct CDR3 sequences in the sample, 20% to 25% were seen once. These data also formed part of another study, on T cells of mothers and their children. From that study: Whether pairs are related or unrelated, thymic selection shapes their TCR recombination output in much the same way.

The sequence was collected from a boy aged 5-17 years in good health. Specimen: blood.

The CDR3 DNA is TGTGCCAGCAGCTTAGTCTCGGGCTTTAATGAAAAACTGTTTTTT. Its protein product is CASSLVSGFNEKLFF. The V and J genes are TRBV7-2 and TRBJ1-4; no clear D gene. V was pared by 1 base and J by 4 bases, with 10 bases between. Germline V gene sequence: CDR1 SGHTA, CDR2 FQGNSA. This CDR3 region has 15 residues.